Below, 9 T cell receptor beta chains from the same sample are listed, as sequenced in a study of cytotoxic CD8 clonotypes in ibrutinib-treated CLL. Produced via immunoSEQ multiplex PCR; TCRdb's table is partial and in-frame only. The data hold about 7,600 clones, with under 85% observed a single time. Material: PBMCs, obtained before ibrutinib treatment. The origin of the receptors is a human donor with chronic lymphocytic leukemia.

By share, this clone ranks as medium-sized (0.01 to 0.1%). The rearrangement joins TRBV29-1 to TRBJ2-1; 12 bases agree with TRBD1. The CDR3 sequence is 13 residues long. CDR1 is SQVTM and CDR2 is ANQGSEA in the germline V gene. Trimming removed 7 bases from V and 6 bases from J; junction bases left unmatched: 4. The CDR3 DNA is TGCAGCGCCGGGACAGGGGGCTTCAATGAGCAGTTCTTC. This sequence encodes CSAGTGGFNEQFF.

The chain carries TRBV2 and TRBJ2-7; TRBD2 agrees at 7 bases. The CDR3 sequence is 13 residues long. Germline V lookup: CDR1 SNHLY, CDR2 FYNNEI. Trimming removed 8 bases from V and 3 bases from J; junction bases left unmatched: 7. The CDR3 region is CASEVRGSYEQYF. The CDR3 DNA sequence: TGTGCCAGCGAGGTGCGGGGGAGCTACGAGCAGTACTTC.

The genes are TRBV23-1 and TRBJ2-7; D is possibly TRBD1 (6 bases). TRBV23-1 belongs to the ORF category, with a function that is uncertain. With 2 bases removed from V and 3 bases from J, the gap between germline ends came to 17 bases. CDR3 size: 16 residues. CDR3 coding DNA: TGCGCCAGCAGTCAAGTCAGGGTACCCAGGGGCTACGAGCAGTACTTC. Translation: CASSQVRVPRGYEQYF.

This clone has more than one count but fewer than ten. The rearrangement uses TRBV19 and TRBJ1-5; D gene ambiguous. This CDR3 has 13 amino acids. Germline CDR1 LNHDA, CDR2 SQIVND (reference sequence). V gave up 5 bases and J gave up 4 bases, with 9 bases separating them. In DNA, the CDR3 is TGTGCCAGTAGTCTACAGTTGAATCAGCCCCAGCATTTT. Amino acid sequence: CASSLQLNQPQHF.

This clone was observed a single time. The rearrangement uses TRBV11-2 and TRBJ2-5; the D gene is possibly TRBD1 (6 bases). V was shortened by 5 bases and J by 4 bases, with 11 bases between the two germline ends. Germline V gene sequence: CDR1 SGHAT, CDR2 FQNNGV. The CDR3 loop spans 13 amino acids. The CDR3 nucleotides read TGTGCCAGCAGCCAACTCAGGGGAGAGACCCAGTACTTC. Translation: CASSQLRGETQYF.

This sequence joins TRBV28 and TRBJ2-6; maybe TRBD2 (6 bases). CDR1 is MDHEN, CDR2 SYDVKM, per germline. Deletions cut 6 bases from V and 0 bases from J, with 9 bases between. CDR3 size: 15 residues. This CDR3 is CASSPAGSGANVLTF. CDR3 DNA sequence: TGTGCCAGCAGCCCAGCGGGCTCTGGGGCCAACGTCCTGACTTTC.

The chain has TRBV5-4 and TRBJ2-5; tentative D call: TRBD1 (6 bases). CDR1 and CDR2 (germline): SGHNT, YYREEE (reference sequence). V lost 3 bases and J lost 3, with 9 bases in between. This CDR3 contains 13 residues. CDR3 bases: TGTGCCAGCAGCTCAAAGGGGGAAGAGACCCAGTACTTC. Its protein product is CASSSKGEETQYF.

This rearrangement joins TRBV6-1 to TRBJ1-5; perhaps TRBD1 as D (6 bases). The germline V gene has CDR1 MNHNS and CDR2 SASEGT. V lost 7 bases and J 4 bases, leaving 14 bases between the germline ends. CDR3 size: 14 residues. The CDR3 here is CASNLQGLNQPQHF. CDR3 coding DNA: TGTGCCAGCAATTTACAGGGACTAAATCAGCCCCAGCATTTT.

This rearrangement joins TRBV7-6 to TRBJ2-5, with D possibly being TRBD1 (6 bases). Germline lookup yields CDR1 SGHVS and CDR2 FNYEAQ. This CDR3 has 15 amino acids. V was pared by 5 bases and J by 2 bases, with 15 bases between. The CDR3 loop is CASSPGQILQETQYF. The CDR3 DNA reads as TGTGCCAGCAGCCCCGGACAGATTTTACAAGAGACCCAGTACTTC.